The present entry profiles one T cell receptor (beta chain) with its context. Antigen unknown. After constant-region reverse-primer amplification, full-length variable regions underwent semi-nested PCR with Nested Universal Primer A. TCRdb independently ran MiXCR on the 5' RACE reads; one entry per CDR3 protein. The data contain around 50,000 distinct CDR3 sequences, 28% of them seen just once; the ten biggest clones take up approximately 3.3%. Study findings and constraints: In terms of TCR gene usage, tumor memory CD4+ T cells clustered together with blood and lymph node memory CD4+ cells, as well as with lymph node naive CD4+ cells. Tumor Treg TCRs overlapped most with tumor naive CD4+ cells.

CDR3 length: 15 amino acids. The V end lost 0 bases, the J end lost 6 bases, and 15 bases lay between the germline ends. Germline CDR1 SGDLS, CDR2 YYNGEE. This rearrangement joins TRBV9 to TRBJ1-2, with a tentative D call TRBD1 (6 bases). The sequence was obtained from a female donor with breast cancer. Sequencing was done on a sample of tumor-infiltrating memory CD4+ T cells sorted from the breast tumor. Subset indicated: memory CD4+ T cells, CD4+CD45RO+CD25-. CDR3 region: CASSVVPGAVNGYTF. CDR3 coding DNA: TGTGCCAGCAGCGTAGTTCCGGGGGCGGTTAATGGCTACACCTTC.